The T cell receptor beta chain described here comes from a study of human CD8 memory T cell subsets. A note on this clonotype: Its antigen is still unknown.

Overall study results and limits: Chao1-based estimation suggested that stem-like memory T cells exhibit greater diversity than precursor exhausted T cells. Stem-like memory and precursor exhausted T cells had similarly high diversity, unlike effector memory cells. The stem-like memory T cell repertoire shared very little with the precursor exhausted T cell repertoire.

Researchers made TCR beta libraries via UMI-labeled 5' RACE. Using the 5' RACE reads, TCRdb records one entry per CDR3 protein without DNA. The sample has about 17,000 distinct CDR3 sequences; the top ten hold 4.5% to 6%. The source of the RNA was duplicate vials containing roughly 150,000 sorted CD8+ T cells for each subset. Germline loops: CDR1 DFQATT, CDR2 SNEGSKA (reference sequence). The CDR3 sequence is 13 residues long. This chain uses TRBV20-1 with TRBJ1-2; the TRBD1 assignment by TCRdb is unverifiable without DNA. Sequenced material: CD8+ stem-like memory T cells (TSCM and TCM) sorted from PBMCs. This sample's subset: stem-like memory CD8 T cells (TSTEM), CCR7+ PD-1- TIGIT-. The clonotype originates from a human donor in good health. The CDR3 here is CSASWRGDYGYTF.